The T cell receptor (beta chain) under discussion was sequenced for a study of cytomegalovirus exposure and HLA in healthy donors. For the study at large: Prior work identified around 120 million unique TCR beta sequences in some 200 million T cells. Notes on the study in general: Presence/absence analyses supposed approximately even sequencing depth among donors. In a later analysis, a genetic analysis reported fewer productive-TCR N-insertions in an Asian-associated ancestry cluster than the cohort average.

The PCR contained 60 Vbeta and 13 Jbeta primers. Generated by immunoSEQ multiplex PCR, the TCRdb table keeps only in-frame clones and is missing some. The repertoire holds about 130,000 clones, with roughly three quarters as singletons. This CDR3 contains 16 residues. V lost 5 bases to trimming and J lost 4 bases; unmatched junction nucleotides: 12. The germline V gene encodes CDR1 SGHRS and CDR2 YFSETQ. Details on this clone: Its antigen is not identified.

The clonotype was recovered from a woman aged 55-69 years in good health and CMV-seronegative. The chain employs TRBV5-1 and TRBJ2-5, with 9 nucleotides matching TRBD1. Material: PBMCs. This chain's CDR3 is CASRPTDRGLRETQYF. DNA of the CDR3: TGCGCCAGCAGACCTACGGACAGGGGACTACGAGAGACCCAGTACTTC.